This TCR beta chain was sequenced for a study of CD8+ T cells in alopecia areata. Across the whole study: For the treated group, dosing was oral tofacitinib at 5 to 10 mg twice daily. Broader study findings: Affected scalp, especially in alopecia totalis/universalis, had a higher clonality than normal scalp did.

RNA was isolated and reverse transcribed to cDNA, the sequencing template. Measured with immunoSEQ multiplex PCR; TCRdb has only the in-frame clones, and not every one. The sample includes approximately 63,000 clones, approximately 60% seen only once; the top ten take roughly 15%. Collected material from alopecia areata patients comprised lesional scalp punch biopsies and peripheral blood. The CDR3 totals 18 residues. The V end was cut by 0 bases, the J end by 2 bases, with 20 bases between. Germline lookup yields CDR1 SGHRS and CDR2 YFSETQ. This clone was counted between two and nine times. Its antigen remains unknown.

Sequences were derived from CD8+ T cells sorted from blood, sampled at week 0. This sequence joins TRBV5-1 and TRBJ1-1; D gene uncertain. This receptor was identified in a human donor with alopecia areata. CDR3 in DNA: TGCGCCAGCAGCTTGGCGCCCGCAGGACCCCAAATCAACACTGAAGCTTTCTTT. Residues: CASSLAPAGPQINTEAFF.